This T cell receptor (beta chain) was identified in a study of CD8 T cells in ankylosing spondylitis (dated by TCRdb to the late 2010s). Study-level background: The study set out to find disease-linked TCR variants by profiling T cell receptor beta repertoires in ankylosing spondylitis patients and healthy donors. The full study cohort was made up of about 24 ankylosing spondylitis patients and about a hundred healthy donors. Peripheral blood samples were taken, and synovial fluid was additionally collected from ankylosing spondylitis patients.

Compared with germline, V lacks 8 bases and J lacks 5 bases; bases without a gene match: 3. The CDR3 spans 13 residues, from the cysteine through the phenylalanine. Just CDR3 DNA is preserved here, 39 bases in frame from base 1. The reads were generated on an Illumina HiSeq 2500. Quantitative 5'-RACE with molecular barcodes was the method used to prepare the TCR beta libraries. Turning to the authors' computational methods: Disease-linked TCR variants were identified with a new computational method built on a probabilistic model of VDJ rearrangement. In-frame beta chains were kept once TCRdb had trimmed the public reads at Q25 with fastp and called clones with MiXCR. Identical CDR3 protein sequences are pooled into one entry, listed with their most common genes and DNA. TCRdb, rather than the study authors, made the V and J calls. The sample contains over 200,000 distinct CDR3 sequences, 18% of them found a single time. The biggest ten clones account for roughly 43% of the sample.

The paper's findings and limits, for the study overall: Some TCR beta motif variants had previously been reported in synovial fluid and blood of reactive arthritis patients, which suggested common disease-initiation mechanisms. The disease-linked clones had a CD8+ phenotype and were found at relatively low frequencies in peripheral blood. The disease-linked clones were reported as significantly enriched in matched synovial fluid samples from ankylosing spondylitis patients. A TCR beta motif of about eight highly homologous amino acid variants appeared characteristic of blood from ankylosing spondylitis patients.

This clonotype was seen a few times. Its antigen has not been determined. Base qualities are missing; no much larger clone stands one base away. The chain is made from TRBV12-3 or TRBV12-4 and TRBJ2-1; 10 bases in the middle match TRBD2. The receptor comes from a male donor with ankylosing spondylitis. The sample comprised blood, either unsorted or a sorted T cell fraction (not recorded which). The CDR3 has the sequence CASGGTSDNEQFF. At the DNA level, the sequence is TGTGCCAGCGGCGGGACTAGCGACAATGAGCAGTTCTTC.